The 2 T cell receptor beta chains listed next were all sequenced from one sample in a study of blood T cell repertoires in COVID-19. Assay: immunoSEQ multiplex PCR; the TCRdb copy retains only in-frame clones and omits some. The sample carries some 380,000 clones, 90% recorded once. The source material was peripheral blood. The receptors were sampled from a young man with active or convalescent COVID-19.

V is TRBV6-5 and J is TRBJ1-2, with 11 positions matching TRBD1. Germline values: CDR1 MNHEY, CDR2 SVGAGI. Trimming at V came to 2 bases and at J to 7 bases, leaving 3 bases not matched to a gene. CDR3 length: 14 residues. CDR3 region: CASSYTGQGAGYTF. As DNA, the CDR3 is TGTGCCAGCAGTTACACCGGACAGGGGGCTGGCTACACCTTC.

V usage is TRBV4-3 and J usage is TRBJ2-3; a possible D gene is TRBD1 (6 bases). This CDR3 has 15 amino acids. Germline values: CDR1 LGHNA, CDR2 YSLEER. Trimming took 1 base from V and 6 from J, leaving 14 bases between them. The CDR3 DNA reads as TGCGCCAGCAGCCAAGTACGGCTCCAGGGGGATACGCAGTATTTT. It specifies CASSQVRLQGDTQYF.